These T cell receptor beta chains were read from a single sample in a study of cytomegalovirus exposure and HLA in healthy donors. The method was immunoSEQ multiplex PCR; TCRdb's version includes in-frame clones alone and lacks a portion of them. Of hundreds of thousands of clones listed, 70% to 85% are singletons. The sample comprised PBMCs. These receptors originate from a woman in her thirties or forties in good health and CMV-seronegative. CDR3s leave out the opening cysteine and the closing phenylalanine or tryptophan. Part of the rows lack a size; the others show once, few, many or a class for expanded clones.

v_call | clone_size | cdr3_aa
TRBV4-2 | . | ASSSPRGWGDGYT
TRBV9 | . | ASSVTSGGYEQY
TRBV6-1 | few | ASSEAGGRQPQH
TRBV2 | once | ASSLDRNNEKLF
TRBV7-9 | . | SSSYPPTGTGNEKLF
TRBV2 | . | ASSLGQPRSYGYT
TRBV28 | . | ATFSSGTVATNEKLF
TRBV19 | few | ASSIYRQPQH
TRBV28 | . | ASRYRLSGQGPYGYT
TRBV29-1 | . | SVEGGTTNYEQY
TRBV19 | . | ASSIYGAGTEAF
TRBV9 | . | ASSVTAGGLFDTQY
TRBV27 | . | ASSSPLAGTLEQF
TRBV2 | . | ASRGSGTSGARSYNEQF
TRBV4-1 | . | ASSQDQEGEQY
TRBV19 | . | ASGLTGSNYGYT
TRBV23-1 | . | ASSPGETLNTEAF
TRBV5-1 | . | ASSLVGDRFYT
TRBV7-7 | . | ASSLVQYQETQY
TRBV30 | once | AWTDGSSGANVLT
TRBV2 | few | ASSERGTEAF
TRBV6-5 | . | ASSGQGGSSPLH
TRBV11-2 | . | ASSLGGPPNEQF
TRBV10-3 | . | AIKMTSGGQETQY
TRBV19 | few | ASSTISNQPQH
TRBV5-4 | few | ASSSGTTGKASPLH
TRBV5-1 | . | ASSLAGGKKGGYT
TRBV7-9 | . | ASSRPGSEAF
TRBV6-5 | . | ASSRQSTNEKLF
TRBV9 | . | ASSQGGDARYTEAF
TRBV16 | . | ASSQFGGDEKLF
TRBV7-3 | . | ASSLFRGGGNEQF
TRBV30 | . | AWSPGHLSEQY
TRBV10-3 | once | AIRAGRDKGPQH
TRBV10-3 | . | AISESYRAGELF
TRBV2 | few | ASTARDRGRSRGTEAF
TRBV28 | . | ASSWAGGPETQY
TRBV10-3 | . | ASRGGTGDYEQY
TRBV30 | . | ASRVLGGYT
TRBV4-3 | . | ASSARDTVYGYT
TRBV5-6 | . | ASSLGGSNEQF
TRBV11-3 | . | ASSPGTQVQETQY
TRBV7-6 | . | ASSPSFNTEAF
TRBV18 | . | ASSPQQGRSYGYT
TRBV9 | . | ASSYRQSGEYNEQF